This TCR beta chain originates from a study of T-cell memory formation after mild COVID-19. Whole-study findings and limits: Certain responding clones were present in pre-infection memory, suggesting participation of cross-reactive memory. CD4+ contracting clones were found mainly in CM and EM, and CD8+ ones in EMRA.

Germline CDR1 and CDR2: SQVTM and ANQGSEA. The CDR3 totals 13 residues. The V gene lost 6 bases and the J gene lost 0 bases, with 8 bases spanning the gap. This clonotype was detected a few times. Its target is unknown. Constant-segment-primed 5'RACE gave TCR alpha and TCR beta cDNA libraries with sample barcodes and UMIs. MiXCR was run by TCRdb on the 5' RACE reads, yielding one entry per CDR3 protein. Of around 450,000 distinct CDR3 sequences detected, roughly 26% appear once; the ten largest clones hold around 9%. J is TRBJ2-2 and V is TRBV29-1; D is perhaps TRBD1 or TRBD2 (5 bases each). The receptor was isolated from an adult woman who had mild COVID-19 (a few samples of this study predate the infection). Cell type and time point are not known. The specimen was PBMCs or a T cell subset sorted from them (not recorded which). The CDR3 protein is CSVGVSNTGELFF. The CDR3 region has the DNA TGCAGCGTGGGGGTCTCGAACACCGGGGAGCTGTTTTTT.